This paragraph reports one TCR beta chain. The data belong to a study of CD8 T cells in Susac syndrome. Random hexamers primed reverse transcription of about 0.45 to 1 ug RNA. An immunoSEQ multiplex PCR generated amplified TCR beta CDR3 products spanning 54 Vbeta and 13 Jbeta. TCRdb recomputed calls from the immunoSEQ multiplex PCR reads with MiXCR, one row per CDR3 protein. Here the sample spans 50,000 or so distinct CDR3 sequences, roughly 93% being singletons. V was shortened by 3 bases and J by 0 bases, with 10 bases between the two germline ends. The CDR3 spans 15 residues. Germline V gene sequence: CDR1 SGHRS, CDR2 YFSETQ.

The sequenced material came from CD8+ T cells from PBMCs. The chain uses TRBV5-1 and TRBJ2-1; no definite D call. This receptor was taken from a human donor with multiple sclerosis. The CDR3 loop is CASSSFRSSYNEQFF. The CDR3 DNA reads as TGCGCCAGCAGCTCTTTCCGGAGCTCCTACAATGAGCAGTTCTTC.